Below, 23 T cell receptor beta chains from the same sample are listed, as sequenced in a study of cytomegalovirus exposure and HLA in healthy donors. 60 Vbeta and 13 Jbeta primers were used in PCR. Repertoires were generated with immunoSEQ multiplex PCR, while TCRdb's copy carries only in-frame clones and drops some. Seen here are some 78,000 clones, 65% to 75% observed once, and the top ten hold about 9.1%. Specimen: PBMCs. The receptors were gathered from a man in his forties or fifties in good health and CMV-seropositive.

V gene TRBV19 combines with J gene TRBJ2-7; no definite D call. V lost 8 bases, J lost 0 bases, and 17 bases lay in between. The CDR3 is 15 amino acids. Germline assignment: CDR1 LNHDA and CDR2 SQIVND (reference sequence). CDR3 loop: CASRLRHSSSYEQYF. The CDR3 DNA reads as TGTGCCAGTCGTCTCAGACACTCCAGCTCCTACGAGCAGTACTTC.

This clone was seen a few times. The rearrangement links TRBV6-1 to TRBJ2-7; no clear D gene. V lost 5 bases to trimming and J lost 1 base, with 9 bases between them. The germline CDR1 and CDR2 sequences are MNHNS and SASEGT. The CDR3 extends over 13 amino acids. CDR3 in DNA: TGTGCCAGCAGTACGACTCCTTCCTACGAGCAGTACTTC. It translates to CASSTTPSYEQYF.

CDR3 protein: CASSLWDIPYEQYF. DNA for the CDR3: TGCGCCAGCAGTCTTTGGGACATACCCTACGAGCAGTACTTC. This chain uses TRBV23-1 with TRBJ2-7, with D possibly matching TRBD1 (6 bases). TRBV23-1 is an ORF, and what it does is uncertain. V lost 4 bases and J 2 bases, leaving 12 bases between the germline ends. The CDR3 runs 14 residues.

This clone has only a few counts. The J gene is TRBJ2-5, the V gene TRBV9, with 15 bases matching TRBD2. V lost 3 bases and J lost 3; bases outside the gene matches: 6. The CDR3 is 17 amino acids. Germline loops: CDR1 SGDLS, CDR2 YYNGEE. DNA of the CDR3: TGTGCCAGCAGCGAGGGGACTAGCGGGGGGCGGGAAGAGACCCAGTACTTC. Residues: CASSEGTSGGREETQYF. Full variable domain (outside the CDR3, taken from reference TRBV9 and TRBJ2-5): DSGVTQTPKHLITATGQRVTLRCSPRSGDLSVYWYQQSLDQGLQFLIQYYNGEERAKGNILERFSAQQFPDLHSELNLSSLELGDSALYFCASSEGTSGGREETQYFGPGTRLLVL.

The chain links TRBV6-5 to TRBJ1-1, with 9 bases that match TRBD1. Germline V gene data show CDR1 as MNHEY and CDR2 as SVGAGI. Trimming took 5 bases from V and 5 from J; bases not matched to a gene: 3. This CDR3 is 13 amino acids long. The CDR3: CASSIGQGTEAFF. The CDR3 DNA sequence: TGTGCCAGCAGTATAGGACAGGGGACTGAAGCTTTCTTT.

The CDR3 nucleotides are TGTGCCAGCAGCGTAGCGGGAGAAGCCTACGAGCAGTACTTC. Its protein is CASSVAGEAYEQYF. This rearrangement joins TRBV9 to TRBJ2-7, with D tentatively TRBD2 (6 bases). CDR1 is SGDLS, CDR2 YYNGEE, per germline. The V end was cut by 0 bases, the J end by 2 bases, with 9 bases between. The CDR3 is made up of 14 amino acids. The full variable domain, rest sourced from reference TRBV9 and TRBJ2-7, is DSGVTQTPKHLITATGQRVTLRCSPRSGDLSVYWYQQSLDQGLQFLIQYYNGEERAKGNILERFSAQQFPDLHSELNLSSLELGDSALYFCASSVAGEAYEQYFGPGTRLTVT.

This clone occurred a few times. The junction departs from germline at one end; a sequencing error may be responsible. The CDR3 coding sequence is TGTGCCAGCAGTCCGACTTATTCGCGGGCCCTCTCCCACGAGCAGTACTTC. Its translation: CASSPTYSRALSHEQYF. The chain links TRBV27 to TRBJ2-5; a weak D match, TRBD2 (5 bases). Matching the DNA end better, TRBJ2-7 makes the J call doubtful. The CDR3 loop spans 17 amino acids. Germline CDR1 is MNHEY and CDR2 is SMNVEV (reference sequence).

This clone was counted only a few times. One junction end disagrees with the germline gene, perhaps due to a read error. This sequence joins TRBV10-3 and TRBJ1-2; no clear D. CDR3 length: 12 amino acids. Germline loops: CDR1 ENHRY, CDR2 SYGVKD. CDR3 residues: CASSVLGYGYTF. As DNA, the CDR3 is TGTGCCAGCAGTGTCCTCGGCTATGGCTACACCTTC.

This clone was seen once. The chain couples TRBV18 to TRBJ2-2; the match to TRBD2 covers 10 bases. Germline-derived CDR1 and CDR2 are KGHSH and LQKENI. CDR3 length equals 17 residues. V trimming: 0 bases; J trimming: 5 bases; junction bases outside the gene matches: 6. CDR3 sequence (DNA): TGTGCCAGCTCACCACCGTCTAGCGGGAGTAGAACCGGGGAGCTGTTTTTT. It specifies CASSPPSSGSRTGELFF.

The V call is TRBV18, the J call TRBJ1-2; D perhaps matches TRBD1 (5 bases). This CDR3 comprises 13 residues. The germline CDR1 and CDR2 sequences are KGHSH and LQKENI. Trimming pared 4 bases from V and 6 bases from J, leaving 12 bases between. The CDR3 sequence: CASSLDTGDGYTF. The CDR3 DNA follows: TGTGCCAGCTCACTTGACACAGGAGATGGCTACACCTTC.

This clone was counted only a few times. The CDR3 DNA reads as TGTGCCAGCAGCCAACGACCGGGACAACTTAACACTGAAGCTTTCTTT. Translated: CASSQRPGQLNTEAFF. The genes are TRBV4-2 and TRBJ1-1, with TRBD1 as a possible D gene (6 bases). The CDR3 runs 16 residues. Germline V CDR1 and CDR2: LGHNA, YNFKEQ. Trimming left V 2 bases short and J 2 bases short, with 15 bases between.

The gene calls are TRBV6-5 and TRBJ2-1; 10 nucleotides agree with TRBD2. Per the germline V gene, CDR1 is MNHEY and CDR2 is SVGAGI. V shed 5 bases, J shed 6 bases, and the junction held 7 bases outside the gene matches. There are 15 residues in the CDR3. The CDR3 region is CASSGQAGGPNEQFF. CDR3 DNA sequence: TGTGCCAGCAGTGGGCAAGCGGGGGGGCCCAATGAGCAGTTCTTC.

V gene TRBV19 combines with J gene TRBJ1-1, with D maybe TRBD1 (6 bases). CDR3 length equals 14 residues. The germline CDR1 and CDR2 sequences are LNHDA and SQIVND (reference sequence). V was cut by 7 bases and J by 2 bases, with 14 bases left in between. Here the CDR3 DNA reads TGTGCCAGTAACCTCGGGACACGAAACACTGAAGCTTTCTTT. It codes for CASNLGTRNTEAFF.

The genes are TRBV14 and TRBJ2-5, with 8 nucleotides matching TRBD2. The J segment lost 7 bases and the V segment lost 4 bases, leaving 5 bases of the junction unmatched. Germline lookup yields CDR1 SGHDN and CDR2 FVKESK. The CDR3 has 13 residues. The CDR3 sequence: CASSPGGRGTQYF. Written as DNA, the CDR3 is TGTGCCAGCAGCCCGGGGGGGCGAGGGACCCAGTACTTC.

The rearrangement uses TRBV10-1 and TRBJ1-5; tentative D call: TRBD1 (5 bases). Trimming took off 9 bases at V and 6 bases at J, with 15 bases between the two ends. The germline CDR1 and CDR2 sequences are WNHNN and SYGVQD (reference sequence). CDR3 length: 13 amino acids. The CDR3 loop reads CARMTDGGQPQHF. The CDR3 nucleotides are TGCGCCAGGATGACCGACGGGGGTCAGCCCCAGCATTTT.

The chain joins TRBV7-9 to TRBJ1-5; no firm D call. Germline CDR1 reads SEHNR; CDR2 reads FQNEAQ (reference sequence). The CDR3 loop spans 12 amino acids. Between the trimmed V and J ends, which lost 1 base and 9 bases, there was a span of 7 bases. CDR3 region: CASSLVPGPQHF. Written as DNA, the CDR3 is TGTGCCAGCAGCTTAGTACCCGGGCCCCAGCATTTT.

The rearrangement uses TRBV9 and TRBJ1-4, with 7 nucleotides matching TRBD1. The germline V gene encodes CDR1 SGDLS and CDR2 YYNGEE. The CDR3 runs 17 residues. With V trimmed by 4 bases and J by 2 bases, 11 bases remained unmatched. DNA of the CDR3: TGTGCCAGCAGCCCGAGGGGGCAGTCCTCCACTAATGAAAAACTGTTTTTT. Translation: CASSPRGQSSTNEKLFF.

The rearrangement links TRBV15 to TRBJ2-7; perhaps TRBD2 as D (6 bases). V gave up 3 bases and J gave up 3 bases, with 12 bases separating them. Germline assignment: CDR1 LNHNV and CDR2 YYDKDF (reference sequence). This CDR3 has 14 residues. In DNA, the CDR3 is TGTGCCACCAGCAGCGAAGCGGGTAACTACGAGCAGTACTTC. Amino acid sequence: CATSSEAGNYEQYF. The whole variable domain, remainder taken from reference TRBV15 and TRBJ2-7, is DAMVIQNPRYQVTQFGKPVTLSCSQTLNHNVMYWYQQKSSQAPKLLFHYYDKDFNNEADTPDNFQSRRPNTSFCFLDIRSPGLGDTAMYLCATSSEAGNYEQYFGPGTRLTVT.

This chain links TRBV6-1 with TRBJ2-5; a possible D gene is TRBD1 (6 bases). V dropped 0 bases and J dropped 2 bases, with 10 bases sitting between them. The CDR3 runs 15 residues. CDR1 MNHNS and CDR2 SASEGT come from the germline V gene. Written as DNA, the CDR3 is TGTGCCAGCAGTGAAGCGCTAGGGGGTCAAGAGACCCAGTACTTC. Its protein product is CASSEALGGQETQYF.

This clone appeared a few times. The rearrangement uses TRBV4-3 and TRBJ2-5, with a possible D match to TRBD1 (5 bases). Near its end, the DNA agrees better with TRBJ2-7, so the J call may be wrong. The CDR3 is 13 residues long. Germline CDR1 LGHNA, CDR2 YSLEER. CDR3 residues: CASSQGSGYEQYF. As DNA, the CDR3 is TGCGCCAGCAGCCAAGGATCAGGGTACGAGCAGTACTTC.

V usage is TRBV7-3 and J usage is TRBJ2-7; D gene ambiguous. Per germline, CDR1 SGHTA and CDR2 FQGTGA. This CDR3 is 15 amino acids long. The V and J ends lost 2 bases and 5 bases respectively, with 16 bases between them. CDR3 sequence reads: CASSLDLTVNHEQYF. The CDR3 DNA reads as TGTGCCAGCAGCTTAGATCTCACGGTCAACCACGAGCAGTACTTC.

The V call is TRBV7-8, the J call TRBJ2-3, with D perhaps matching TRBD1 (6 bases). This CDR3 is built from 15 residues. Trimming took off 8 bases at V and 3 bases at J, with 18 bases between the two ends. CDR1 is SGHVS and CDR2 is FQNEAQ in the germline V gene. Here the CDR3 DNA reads TGTGCCAGCGGAGTCCCCACACAGGGAACAGATACGCAGTATTTT. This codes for CASGVPTQGTDTQYF.

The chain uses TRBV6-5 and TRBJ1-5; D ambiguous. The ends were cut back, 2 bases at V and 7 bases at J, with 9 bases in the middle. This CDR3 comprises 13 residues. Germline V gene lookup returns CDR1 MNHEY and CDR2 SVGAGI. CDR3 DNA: TGTGCCAGCAGTTACGCGGAGTACCAGCCCCAGCATTTT. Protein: CASSYAEYQPQHF.